This TCR beta chain was captured by sequencing in a study of blood T cell repertoires in COVID-19. Study details: Collection of acute and convalescent COVID-19 samples took place in the United States, Italy and Spain. T cells, B-cell-depleted T cells, or PBMCs supplied cDNA or gDNA.

In terms of age and location, participants ranged from roughly 18 to 100 years and lived in approximately 24 US areas. Cohorts were assigned according to the clinical history that participants reported. The method was immunoSEQ multiplex PCR; TCRdb's version includes in-frame clones alone and lacks a portion of them. The sample lists a few hundred thousand clones, roughly nine tenths occurring once. Germline V CDR1 and CDR2: SGHTS, YDEGEE. The CDR3 length is 13 residues. V lost 1 base, J lost 5 bases, and 9 bases lay in between. This rearrangement joins TRBV5-8 to TRBJ1-1; TRBD1 might be the D (6 bases). What was sequenced was PBMCs or T cells enriched from blood (not recorded which). The TCR was taken from a woman in her fifties or sixties who had recovered from COVID-19. The CDR3 is CASSLSGATEAFF. The CDR3 DNA sequence: TGTGCCAGCAGCTTGTCAGGGGCGACTGAAGCTTTCTTT.